This TCR beta chain was identified during a study of blood T cell repertoires in COVID-19. Recruitment covered about two dozen US areas and drew participants whose ages spanned about 18 to 90 years. Grouping used clinical history reported by participants in a survey and questionnaire. Libraries were prepared by immunoSEQ multiplex PCR; TCRdb keeps only in-frame clonotypes and omits some of them. The repertoire consists of approximately 150,000 clones, with just under 85% occurring once and the leading ten covering nearly 3.5%. Sequencing was carried out using PBMCs or T cells enriched from blood (not recorded which). The receptor was derived from a woman in her 50s with acute COVID-19.

This CDR3 reads CATQGGDEVGNVLTF. The CDR3 coding sequence is TGTGCCACCCAAGGGGGGGACGAGGTAGGCAACGTCCTGACTTTC. The chain employs TRBV24-1 and TRBJ2-6; possible D gene TRBD2, 7 bases. The CDR3 sequence is 15 residues long. Trimming took off 9 bases at V and 9 bases at J, with 20 bases between the two ends. The germline gives CDR1 KGHDR, CDR2 SFDVKD.